The 2 T cell receptor beta chains below all came from one sample that was sequenced in a study of CD8+ T cells in alopecia areata. Extracted RNA was reverse transcribed into cDNA, the sequencing template. The repertoire was sequenced with immunoSEQ multiplex PCR; TCRdb's copy has only in-frame clones and lacks some. This table holds about 98,000 clones, 35% to 50% found once. The sample was CD4+ T cells sorted from blood. Receptor source: a human donor with alopecia areata.

The gene calls are TRBV18 and TRBJ2-5; D remains unclear. Germline values: CDR1 KGHSH, CDR2 LQKENI. V was shortened by 0 bases and J by 7 bases, with 12 bases between the two germline ends. This CDR3 comprises 14 residues. The CDR3 is CASSPPTPLGTQYF. The CDR3 bases are TGTGCCAGCTCACCACCTACCCCTCTAGGGACCCAGTACTTC.

This sequence joins TRBV28 and TRBJ2-5, with 9 bases matching TRBD1. CDR3 length: 13 amino acids. The germline CDR1 and CDR2 sequences are MDHEN and SYDVKM. Trimming at V came to 4 bases and at J to 5 bases, leaving 2 bases not matched to a gene. In nucleotides, the CDR3 is TGTGCCAGCAGTTGGACAGGGGTGGAGACCCAGTACTTC. It yields the protein CASSWTGVETQYF.